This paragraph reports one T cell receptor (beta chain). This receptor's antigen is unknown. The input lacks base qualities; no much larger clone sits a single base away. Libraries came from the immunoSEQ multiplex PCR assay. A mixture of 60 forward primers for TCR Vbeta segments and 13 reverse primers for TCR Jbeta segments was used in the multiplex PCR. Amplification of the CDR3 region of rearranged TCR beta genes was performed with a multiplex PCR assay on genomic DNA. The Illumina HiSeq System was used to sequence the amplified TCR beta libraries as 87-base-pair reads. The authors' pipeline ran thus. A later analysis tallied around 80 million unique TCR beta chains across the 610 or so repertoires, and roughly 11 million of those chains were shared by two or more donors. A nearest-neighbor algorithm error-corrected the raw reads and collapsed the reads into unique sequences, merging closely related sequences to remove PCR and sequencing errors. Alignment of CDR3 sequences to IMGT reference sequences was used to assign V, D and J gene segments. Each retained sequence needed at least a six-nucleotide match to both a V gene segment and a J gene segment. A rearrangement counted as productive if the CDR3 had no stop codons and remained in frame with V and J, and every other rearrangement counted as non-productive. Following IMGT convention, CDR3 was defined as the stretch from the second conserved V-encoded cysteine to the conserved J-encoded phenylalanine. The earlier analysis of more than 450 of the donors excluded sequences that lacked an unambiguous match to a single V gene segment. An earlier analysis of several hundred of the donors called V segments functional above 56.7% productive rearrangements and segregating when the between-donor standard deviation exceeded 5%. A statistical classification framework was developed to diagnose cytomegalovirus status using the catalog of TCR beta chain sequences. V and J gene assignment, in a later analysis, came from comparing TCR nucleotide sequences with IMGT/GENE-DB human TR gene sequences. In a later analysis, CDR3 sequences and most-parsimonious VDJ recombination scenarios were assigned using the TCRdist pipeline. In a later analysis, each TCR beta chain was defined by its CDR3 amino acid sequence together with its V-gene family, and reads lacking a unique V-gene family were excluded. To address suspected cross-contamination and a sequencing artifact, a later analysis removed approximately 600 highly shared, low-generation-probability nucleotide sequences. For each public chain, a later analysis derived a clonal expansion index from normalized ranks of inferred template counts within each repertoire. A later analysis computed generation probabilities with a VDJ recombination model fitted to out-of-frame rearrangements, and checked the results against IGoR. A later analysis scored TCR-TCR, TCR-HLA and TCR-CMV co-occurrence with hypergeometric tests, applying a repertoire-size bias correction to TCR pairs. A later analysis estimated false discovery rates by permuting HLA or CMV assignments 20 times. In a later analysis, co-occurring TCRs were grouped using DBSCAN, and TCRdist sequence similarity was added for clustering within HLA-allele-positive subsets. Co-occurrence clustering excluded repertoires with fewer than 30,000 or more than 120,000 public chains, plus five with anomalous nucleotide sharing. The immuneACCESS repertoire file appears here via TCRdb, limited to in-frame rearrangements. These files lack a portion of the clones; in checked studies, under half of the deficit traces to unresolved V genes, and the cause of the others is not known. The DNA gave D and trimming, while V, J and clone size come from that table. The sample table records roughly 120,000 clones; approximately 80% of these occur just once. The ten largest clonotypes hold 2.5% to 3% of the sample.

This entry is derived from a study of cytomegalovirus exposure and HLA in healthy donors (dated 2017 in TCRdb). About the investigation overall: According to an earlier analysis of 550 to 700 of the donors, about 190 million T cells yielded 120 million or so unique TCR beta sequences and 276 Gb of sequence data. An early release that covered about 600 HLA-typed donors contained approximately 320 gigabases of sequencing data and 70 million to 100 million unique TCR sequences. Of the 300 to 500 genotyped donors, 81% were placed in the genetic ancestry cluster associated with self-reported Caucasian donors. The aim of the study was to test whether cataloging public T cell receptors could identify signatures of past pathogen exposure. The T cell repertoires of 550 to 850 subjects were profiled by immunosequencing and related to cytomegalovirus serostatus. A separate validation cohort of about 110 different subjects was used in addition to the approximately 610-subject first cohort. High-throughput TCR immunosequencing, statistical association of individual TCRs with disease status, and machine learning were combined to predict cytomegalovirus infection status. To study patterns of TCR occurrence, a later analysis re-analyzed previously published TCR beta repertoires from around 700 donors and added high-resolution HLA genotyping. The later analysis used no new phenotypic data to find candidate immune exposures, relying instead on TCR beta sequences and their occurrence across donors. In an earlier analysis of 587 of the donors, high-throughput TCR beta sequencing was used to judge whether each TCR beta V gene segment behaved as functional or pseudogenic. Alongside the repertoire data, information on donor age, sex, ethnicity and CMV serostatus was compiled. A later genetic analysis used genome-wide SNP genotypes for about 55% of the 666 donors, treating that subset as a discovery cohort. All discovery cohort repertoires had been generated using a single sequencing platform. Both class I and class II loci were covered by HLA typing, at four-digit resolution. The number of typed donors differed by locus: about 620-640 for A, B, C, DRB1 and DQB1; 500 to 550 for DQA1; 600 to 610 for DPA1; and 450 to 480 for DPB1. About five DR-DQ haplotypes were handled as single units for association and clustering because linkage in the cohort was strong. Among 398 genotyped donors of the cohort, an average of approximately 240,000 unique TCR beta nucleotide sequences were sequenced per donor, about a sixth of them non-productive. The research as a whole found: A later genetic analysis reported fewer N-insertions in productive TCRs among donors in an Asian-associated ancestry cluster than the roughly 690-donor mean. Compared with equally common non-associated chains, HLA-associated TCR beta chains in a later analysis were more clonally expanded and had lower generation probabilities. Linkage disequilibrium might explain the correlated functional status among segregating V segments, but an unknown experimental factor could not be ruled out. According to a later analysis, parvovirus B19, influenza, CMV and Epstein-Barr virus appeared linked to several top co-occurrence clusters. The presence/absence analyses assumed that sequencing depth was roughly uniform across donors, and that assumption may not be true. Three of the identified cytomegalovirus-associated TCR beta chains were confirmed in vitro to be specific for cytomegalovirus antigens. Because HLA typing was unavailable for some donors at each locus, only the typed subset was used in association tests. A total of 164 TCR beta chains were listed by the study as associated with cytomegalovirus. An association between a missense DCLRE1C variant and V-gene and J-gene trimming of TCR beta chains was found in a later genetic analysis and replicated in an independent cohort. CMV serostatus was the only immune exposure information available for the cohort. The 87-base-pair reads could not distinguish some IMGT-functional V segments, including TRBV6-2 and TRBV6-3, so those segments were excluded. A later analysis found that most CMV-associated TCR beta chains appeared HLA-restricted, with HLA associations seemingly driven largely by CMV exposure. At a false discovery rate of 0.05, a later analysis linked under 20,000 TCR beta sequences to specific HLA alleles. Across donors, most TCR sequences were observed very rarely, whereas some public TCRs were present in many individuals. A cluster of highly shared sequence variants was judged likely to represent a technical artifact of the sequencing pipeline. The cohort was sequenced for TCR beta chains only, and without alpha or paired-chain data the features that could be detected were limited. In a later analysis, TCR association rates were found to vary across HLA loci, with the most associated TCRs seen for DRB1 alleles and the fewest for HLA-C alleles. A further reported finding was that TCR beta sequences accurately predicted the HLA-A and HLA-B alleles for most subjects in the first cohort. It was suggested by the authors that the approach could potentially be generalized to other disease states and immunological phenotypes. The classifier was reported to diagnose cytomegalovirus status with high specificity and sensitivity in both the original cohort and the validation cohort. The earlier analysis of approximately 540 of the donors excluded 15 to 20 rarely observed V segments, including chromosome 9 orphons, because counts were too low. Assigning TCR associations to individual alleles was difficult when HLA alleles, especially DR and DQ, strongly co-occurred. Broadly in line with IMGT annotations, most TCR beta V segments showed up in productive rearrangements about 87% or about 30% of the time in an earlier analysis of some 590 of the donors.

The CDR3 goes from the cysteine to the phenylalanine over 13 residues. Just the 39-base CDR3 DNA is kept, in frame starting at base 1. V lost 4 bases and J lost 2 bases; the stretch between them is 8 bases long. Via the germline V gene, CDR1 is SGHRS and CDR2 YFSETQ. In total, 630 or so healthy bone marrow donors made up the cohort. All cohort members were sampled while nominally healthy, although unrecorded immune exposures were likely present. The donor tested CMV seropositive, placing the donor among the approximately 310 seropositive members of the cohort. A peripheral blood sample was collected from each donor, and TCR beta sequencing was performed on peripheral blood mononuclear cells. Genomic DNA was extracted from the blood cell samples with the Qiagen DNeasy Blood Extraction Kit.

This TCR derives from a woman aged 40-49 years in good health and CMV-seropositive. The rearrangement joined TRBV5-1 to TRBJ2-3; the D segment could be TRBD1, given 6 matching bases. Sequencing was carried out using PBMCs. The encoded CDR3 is CASSQGNTDTQYF. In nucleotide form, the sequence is TGCGCCAGCAGCCAGGGGAACACAGATACGCAGTATTTT.